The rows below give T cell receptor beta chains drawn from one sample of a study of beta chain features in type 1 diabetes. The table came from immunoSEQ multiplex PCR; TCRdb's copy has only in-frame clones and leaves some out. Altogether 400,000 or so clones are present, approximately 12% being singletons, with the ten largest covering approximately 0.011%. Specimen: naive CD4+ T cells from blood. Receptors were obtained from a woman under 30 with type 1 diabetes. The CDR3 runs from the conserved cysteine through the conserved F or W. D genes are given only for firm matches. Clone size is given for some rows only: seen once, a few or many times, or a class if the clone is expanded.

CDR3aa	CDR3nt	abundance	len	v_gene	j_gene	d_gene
CASSYGPRGWALHF	TGTGCCAGCAGTTACGGCCCCCGGGGTTGGGCCCTCCACTTT	few	14	TRBV6-5	TRBJ1-6	.
CASTIPRQSEQYF	TGTGCCAGCACCATCCCCCGACAGTCCGAGCAGTACTTC	.	13	TRBV28	TRBJ2-7	.
CASSLSTPQQGYF	TGTGCCAGCAGTTTATCCACCCCGCAACAGGGATACTTC	few	13	TRBV28	TRBJ2-7	.
CASSPRQGTNEQFF	TGTGCCAGCTCACCCCGACAGGGTACAAATGAGCAGTTCTTC	few	14	TRBV18	TRBJ2-1	TRBD1
CASSGSGTAGKKYGYTF	TGTGCCAGCAGTGGCTCCGGGACAGCCGGGAAAAAATATGGCTACACCTTC	.	17	TRBV6-1	TRBJ1-2	TRBD1
CAWSVGEGEKLFF	TGTGCCTGGAGTGTTGGGGAGGGTGAAAAACTGTTTTTT	.	13	TRBV30	TRBJ1-4	.
CAISGSGGAYEQYF	TGTGCCATCAGTGGCTCGGGGGGAGCCTACGAGCAGTACTTC	.	14	TRBV10-3	TRBJ2-7	TRBD2
CASSLGLQETQYF	TGCGCCAGCAGCTTGGGACTCCAAGAGACCCAGTACTTC	.	13	TRBV5-1	TRBJ2-5	.
CASGLSPPSGGADNEQFF	TGTGCTAGTGGCCTATCCCCTCCTAGCGGGGGGGCGGACAATGAGCAGTTCTTC	few	18	TRBV12-5	TRBJ2-1	TRBD2
CASTLGLVQETQYF	TGTGCCAGCACCCTAGGACTGGTACAAGAGACCCAGTACTTC	few	14	TRBV7-2	TRBJ2-5	.
CASRVGGPNNSPLHF	TGTGCCAGCAGGGTCGGAGGGCCCAATAATTCACCCCTCCACTTT	few	15	TRBV2	TRBJ1-6	.
CASSPRDRVGYTF	TGTGCCAGCTCACCCCGGGACAGGGTTGGCTACACCTTC	.	13	TRBV18	TRBJ1-2	TRBD1
CSVESLAGGGDTQYF	TGCAGCGTTGAATCACTAGCGGGAGGAGGTGATACGCAGTATTTT	.	15	TRBV29-1	TRBJ2-3	TRBD2
CASRYLQDREGKLFF	TGTGCCAGCAGATACCTTCAGGACAGGGAGGGAAAACTGTTTTTT	.	15	TRBV11-2	TRBJ1-4	TRBD1
CASSLGQASYEQYF	TGTGCCAGCAGCCTAGGACAGGCGTCCTACGAGCAGTACTTC	.	14	TRBV11-1	TRBJ2-7	TRBD1
CAISAAGIQPQHF	TGTGCCATCAGTGCGGCAGGGATTCAGCCCCAGCATTTT	.	13	TRBV10-3	TRBJ1-5	.
CAISESAARDEQYF	TGTGCCATCAGTGAGTCGGCGGCCAGGGACGAGCAGTACTTC	.	14	TRBV10-3	TRBJ2-7	.
CASSPQGGTNEKLFF	TGCGCCAGCAGCCCCCAGGGGGGCACTAATGAAAAACTGTTTTTT	.	15	TRBV4-1	TRBJ1-4	TRBD1
CASSQDTGQGVTQYF	TGCGCCAGCAGCCAAGACACTGGACAGGGTGTGACCCAGTACTTC	.	15	TRBV4-1	TRBJ2-5	TRBD1
CASGSTGGTGELFF	TGTGCCAGTGGTTCAACAGGGGGCACCGGGGAGCTGTTTTTT	.	14	TRBV19	TRBJ2-2	TRBD1
CASSSGGGRYNEQFF	TGTGCCAGCAGCTCTGGCGGGGGGCGCTACAATGAGCAGTTCTTC	.	15	TRBV7-2	TRBJ2-1	TRBD2
CASNQGPGLAGVTGELFF	TGCGCCAGCAACCAGGGACCGGGACTAGCGGGCGTGACCGGGGAGCTGTTTTTT	.	18	TRBV5-1	TRBJ2-2	TRBD2
CASSLVSRRAAHTDTQYF	TGTGCCAGCAGCTTAGTTTCCCGGCGAGCGGCACACACAGATACGCAGTATTTT	.	18	TRBV7-9	TRBJ2-3	.
CASSQAPGENQPQHF	TGCGCCAGCAGCCAAGCCCCAGGGGAGAATCAGCCCCAGCATTTT	.	15	TRBV4-1	TRBJ1-5	.
CAWSVQGKAFF	TGTGCCTGGAGTGTACAGGGTAAAGCTTTCTTT	few	11	TRBV30	TRBJ1-1	.
CASSPRTGNYNEQFF	TGTGCCAGCAGCCCCCGGACAGGGAACTACAATGAGCAGTTCTTC	.	15	TRBV5-8	TRBJ2-1	TRBD1
CSVERTGGLGGYTF	TGCAGCGTTGAAAGGACAGGGGGACTCGGGGGCTACACCTTC	.	14	TRBV29-1	TRBJ1-2	TRBD1
CASSADRDRETQYF	TGTGCCAGCAGCGCCGACAGGGATCGGGAGACCCAGTACTTC	.	14	TRBV7-2	TRBJ2-5	TRBD1
CANGVGEGYEQYF	TGTGCCAACGGGGTCGGGGAGGGGTACGAGCAGTACTTC	.	13	TRBV10-3	TRBJ2-7	TRBD2
CASSPSSYEQYF	TGTGCCAGCTCGCCCAGCTCCTACGAGCAGTACTTC	few	12	TRBV18	TRBJ2-7	.
CASSVDLAASTDTQYF	TGTGCCAGCAGCGTAGACTTAGCGGCTAGCACAGATACGCAGTATTTT	few	16	TRBV9	TRBJ2-3	.
CAIRGAQSISGNTIYF	TGTGCCATCAGGGGGGCCCAATCTATCTCTGGAAACACCATATATTTT	.	16	TRBV10-3	TRBJ1-3	.
CASSPSGHGSSYNEQFF	TGTGCCAGCAGCCCGTCCGGACACGGCAGCTCCTACAATGAGCAGTTCTTC	.	17	TRBV9	TRBJ2-1	.
CASSVATSGQRGEQYF	TGTGCCAGCAGCGTAGCTACGTCTGGCCAGAGAGGCGAGCAGTACTTC	few	16	TRBV9	TRBJ2-7	.
CASSRPGTGFNEQFF	TGTGCCAGCAGTCGCCCCGGGACAGGGTTCAATGAGCAGTTCTTC	few	15	TRBV28	TRBJ2-1	TRBD1
CASGSGYNEQFF	TGTGCCAGCGGTAGCGGATACAATGAGCAGTTCTTC	.	12	TRBV6-5	TRBJ2-1	.
CASSQRHSRNNEQFF	TGTGCCAGCAGCCAAAGACATTCACGGAACAATGAGCAGTTCTTC	few	15	TRBV9	TRBJ2-1	.
CASSSDRGSPLHF	TGTGCCAGTAGTTCAGATAGGGGTTCACCCCTCCACTTT	.	13	TRBV19	TRBJ1-6	.
CASSRDSLANYGYTF	TGTGCCAGCAGTCGGGACAGCCTAGCTAACTATGGCTACACCTTC	.	15	TRBV6-4	TRBJ1-2	TRBD1
CAWNRQYNQPQHF	TGTGCCTGGAACAGACAGTACAATCAGCCCCAGCATTTT	.	13	TRBV30	TRBJ1-5	.
CASSLRVLSSGRAGEQFF	TGTGCCAGCAGCTTGAGGGTTCTGTCTAGCGGGAGGGCCGGTGAGCAGTTCTTC	.	18	TRBV7-8	TRBJ2-1	TRBD2
CTSSPFLAGGVGETQYF	TGCACCAGCAGCCCATTTCTAGCGGGAGGAGTCGGAGAGACCCAGTACTTC	.	17	TRBV1	TRBJ2-5	.
CASSVDGLLGTEAFF	TGTGCCAGCAGCGTAGATGGGCTGCTCGGCACTGAAGCTTTCTTT	few	15	TRBV9	TRBJ1-1	.
CASSPASAGTGAREQYF	TGTGCCAGCAGTCCCGCATCAGCCGGGACAGGGGCGAGGGAGCAGTACTTC	.	17	TRBV28	TRBJ2-7	TRBD1
CASSPAVVASRNEQFF	TGTGCCAGCAGCCCAGCGGTTGTGGCCAGCCGCAATGAGCAGTTCTTC	few	16	TRBV7-2	TRBJ2-1	.
CASSGDSFQETQYF	TGTGCCAGCAGTGGGGACAGCTTTCAAGAGACCCAGTACTTC	.	14	TRBV25-1	TRBJ2-5	TRBD1
CASSLRLAGMGNEQFF	TGTGCCAGCAGCTTAAGACTAGCGGGGATGGGGAATGAGCAGTTCTTC	.	16	TRBV7-9	TRBJ2-1	TRBD2
CAWSGTVNTEAFF	TGTGCCTGGAGTGGGACAGTGAACACTGAAGCTTTCTTT	few	13	TRBV30	TRBJ1-1	.
CASSFSRNLNEKLFF	TGTGCCAGCAGCTTTTCCAGGAATCTTAATGAAAAACTGTTTTTT	few	15	TRBV11-2	TRBJ1-4	.
CASSLGGTSGMNIQYF	TGTGCCAGCAGCTTAGGGGGGACTAGCGGGATGAACATTCAGTACTTC	few	16	TRBV7-2	TRBJ2-4	TRBD2
CASRRGTGGLNTEAFF	TGTGCCAGCAGACGCGGGACAGGGGGCTTGAACACTGAAGCTTTCTTT	.	16	TRBV7-9	TRBJ1-1	TRBD1
CAWSPPGSGKLFF	TGTGCCTGGAGTCCTCCAGGGTCCGGAAAACTGTTTTTT	few	13	TRBV30	TRBJ1-4	.
CASSFGQGATEAFF	TGTGCCAGCAGCTTCGGACAGGGCGCGACTGAAGCTTTCTTT	.	14	TRBV7-9	TRBJ1-1	TRBD1